This passage covers 22 T cell receptor beta chains from one sample sequenced in a study of tumor-infiltrating lymphocytes in localized non-small cell lung cancer. Using immunoSEQ multiplex PCR, the repertoire was profiled, and TCRdb retains in-frame clones only, with some absent. This sample yields approximately 11,000 clones, of which 80% to 85% are seen a single time; about 7.9% belongs to the top ten. The material sequenced was lung tumor tissue. The origin of the receptors is a human donor with non-small cell lung cancer.

The V call is TRBV19, the J call TRBJ2-1; D is possibly TRBD2 (5 bases). Germline V gene lookup returns CDR1 LNHDA and CDR2 SQIVND (reference sequence). The V end was cut by 0 bases, the J end by 15 bases, with 12 bases between. There are 12 residues in the CDR3. CDR3 sequence (DNA): TGTGCCAGTAGTATAGATCGGCTAGCATGGTTCTTC. Protein: CASSIDRLAWFF.

This clone appeared once. The genes are TRBV29-1 and TRBJ2-4; a possible D gene is TRBD1 (5 bases). Germline CDR1 and CDR2: SQVTM and ANQGSEA. V was cut by 7 bases and J by 9 bases, with 13 bases left in between. The CDR3 contains 11 residues. The CDR3 loop reads CSGVTVGIQYF. The CDR3 DNA reads TGCAGCGGAGTGACAGTAGGCATTCAGTACTTC.

This rearrangement joins TRBV7-2 to TRBJ2-1; 9 bases are shared with TRBD1. Losses at the gene ends were 5 bases for V and 8 bases for J; bases not matched to a gene: 10. The CDR3 has 15 amino acids. Germline V gene lookup returns CDR1 SGHTA and CDR2 FQGNSA. The CDR3 region is CASSTAGQGLHEQFF. CDR3 DNA sequence: TGTGCCAGCAGCACTGCGGGACAGGGCCTTCATGAGCAGTTCTTC.

J is TRBJ2-7 and V is TRBV5-5; no clear D gene. CDR3 length: 11 amino acids. CDR1 is SGHKS, CDR2 YYEKEE, per germline (reference sequence). V was clipped by 4 bases and J by 5 bases, with 7 bases between them. The CDR3 bases are TGTGCCAGCAGCCGGTCCCACGAGCAGTACTTC. Its translation: CASSRSHEQYF.

To note about this clone: One junction end does not reproduce the germline sequence, and a read error may be involved. The chain joins TRBV7-2 to TRBJ2-7; TRBD2 might be the D (6 bases). Germline CDR1 is SGHTA and CDR2 is FQGNSA. CDR3 size: 13 residues. This CDR3 reads CASSDSGIGLPNF. In DNA form, the CDR3 reads TGTGCCAGCAGCGATAGTGGTATCGGACTACCCAACTTC.

The chain combines TRBV29-1 with TRBJ2-7; tentative D call: TRBD1 (5 bases). CDR3 length: 12 residues. The germline V gene encodes CDR1 SQVTM and CDR2 ANQGSEA. With 2 bases removed from V and 4 bases from J, the gap between germline ends came to 9 bases. CDR3: CSVERGPYEQYF. In DNA form, the CDR3 reads TGCAGCGTTGAAAGGGGCCCATACGAGCAGTACTTC.

The J gene is TRBJ1-2, the V gene TRBV5-6; no firm D call. This CDR3 comprises 12 residues. Germline V CDR1 and CDR2: SGHDT, YYEEEE. The V and J ends lost 3 bases and 5 bases respectively, with 8 bases between them. The CDR3 region has the DNA TGTGCCAGCAGCTCGAAGAGGTATGGCTACACCTTC. The encoded protein is CASSSKRYGYTF.

V is TRBV11-2 and J is TRBJ2-5; TRBD2 is a possible D gene (5 bases). The CDR3 contains 15 residues. V was trimmed by 1 base and J by 2 bases, leaving 11 bases between them. Germline values: CDR1 SGHAT, CDR2 FQNNGV. The CDR3 DNA reads TGTGCCAGCAGCTTAGTCTTCGGGGAACAAGAGACCCAGTACTTC. The encoded protein is CASSLVFGEQETQYF.

The rearrangement joins TRBV15 to TRBJ1-4; D remains ambiguous. Trimming pared 10 bases from V and 0 bases from J, leaving 12 bases between. The CDR3 is 14 residues long. Germline assignment: CDR1 LNHNV and CDR2 YYDKDF (reference sequence). The CDR3: CAITRGPTNEKLFF. CDR3 in DNA: TGTGCCATCACCCGCGGACCAACTAATGAAAAACTGTTTTTT.

In this sample, this clone turned up once. This CDR3 is also generated by other DNA sequences in the sample. The chain joins TRBV5-6 to TRBJ2-5; D ambiguous. The CDR3 consists of 14 residues. The V end lost 0 bases, the J end lost 5 bases, and 11 bases lay between the germline ends. Germline V gives CDR1 SGHDT, CDR2 YYEEEE. CDR3 nucleotide sequence: TGTGCCAGCAGCTTGGCTAGGGTGGTGGAGACCCAGTACTTC. Protein sequence: CASSLARVVETQYF.

V gene TRBV27 combines with J gene TRBJ2-5; TRBD1 might be the D (6 bases). The CDR3 has 12 residues. Trimming took off 6 bases at V and 5 bases at J, with 10 bases between the two ends. Germline lookup yields CDR1 MNHEY and CDR2 SMNVEV (reference sequence). Written as DNA, the CDR3 is TGTGCCAGCAGAGGGGGTTTTGAGACCCAGTACTTC. It is translated as CASRGGFETQYF.

The chain recombines TRBV27 with TRBJ2-7, with unresolved D. This CDR3 has 13 residues. V lost 2 bases and J lost 7, with 12 bases in between. CDR1 is MNHEY, CDR2 SMNVEV, per germline (reference sequence). The DNA for the CDR3 is TGTGCCAGCAGTTTAATTTCTCGGCGTGAGCAGTACTTC. It translates to CASSLISRREQYF.

V usage is TRBV2 and J usage is TRBJ1-1, with D possibly being TRBD1 (5 bases). CDR1 and CDR2 (germline): SNHLY, FYNNEI. The CDR3 is made up of 15 amino acids. V was cut by 6 bases and J by 2 bases, with 16 bases left in between. The CDR3 coding sequence is TGTGCCAGCAGGATGACGCCCGGGGCAAACACTGAAGCTTTCTTT. Its translation: CASRMTPGANTEAFF.

This sequence joins TRBV5-6 and TRBJ1-1; D gene uncertain. Per germline, CDR1 SGHDT and CDR2 YYEEEE. This CDR3 is built from 13 residues. V dropped 1 base and J dropped 4 bases, with 8 bases sitting between them. The DNA of the CDR3 is TGTGCCAGCAGCTTGATGGGAGGCACTGAAGCTTTCTTT. Residues: CASSLMGGTEAFF.

This clone has a handful of counts. V usage is TRBV5-1 and J usage is TRBJ2-1; D gene ambiguous. Germline CDR1 and CDR2: SGHRS and YFSETQ. Trimming took 0 bases from V and 4 from J, leaving 11 bases between them. The CDR3 runs 15 residues. This CDR3 is CASSLGAQLYNEQFF. In DNA, the CDR3 is TGCGCCAGCAGCTTGGGGGCACAACTATACAATGAGCAGTTCTTC.

The CDR3 sequence: CASSEWDNEQFF. The CDR3 bases are TGTGCCAGCAGTGAATGGGACAATGAGCAGTTCTTC. This chain uses TRBV25-1 with TRBJ2-1; D unclear. Germline-derived CDR1 and CDR2 are MGHDK and SYGVNS. V was cut by 1 base and J by 5 bases, with 3 bases left in between. This CDR3 has 12 amino acids.

This chain uses TRBV7-3 with TRBJ1-1, with D possibly being TRBD1 (5 bases). The CDR3 runs to 16 residues. The V end lost 4 bases, the J end lost 4 bases, and 19 bases lay between the germline ends. Germline CDR1 is SGHTA and CDR2 is FQGTGA. The CDR3 region is CASSSQPLQRGTEAFF. The CDR3 DNA follows: TGTGCCAGCAGCTCCCAACCCTTACAGAGGGGCACTGAAGCTTTCTTT.

J is TRBJ2-3 and V is TRBV11-2, with a possible D match to TRBD1 (6 bases). The V end lost 1 base, the J end lost 5 bases, and 13 bases lay between the germline ends. This CDR3 has 15 amino acids. The germline CDR1 and CDR2 sequences are SGHAT and FQNNGV. CDR3 in amino acids: CASSLVAGAEDTQYF. The CDR3 region has the DNA TGTGCCAGCAGCTTAGTGGCAGGGGCAGAAGATACGCAGTATTTT.

In DNA form, the CDR3 reads TGTGCCAGCGCAGGGAACATTCAGTACTTC. It specifies CASAGNIQYF. J is TRBJ2-4 and V is TRBV7-8; possible D gene TRBD1, 5 bases. V lost 8 bases and J lost 7, with 6 bases in between. The CDR3 totals 10 residues. CDR1 is SGHVS and CDR2 is FQNEAQ in the germline V gene. Supplemented by reference TRBV7-8 and TRBJ2-4, the full variable domain reads GAGVSQSPRYKVAKRGQDVALRCDPISGHVSLFWYQQALGQGPEFLTYFQNEAQLDKSGLPSDRFFAERPEGSVSTLKIQRTQQEDSAVYLCASAGNIQYFGAGTRLSVL.

V usage is TRBV6-5 and J usage is TRBJ1-5; 9 nucleotides agree with TRBD1. Germline-derived CDR1 and CDR2 are MNHEY and SVGAGI. The CDR3 covers 15 residues. The ends lost 5 bases at V and 5 bases at J; junction bases unmatched: 7. Here the CDR3 reads CASSRTGGEDQPQHF. The CDR3 bases are TGTGCCAGCAGTCGCACAGGGGGCGAAGATCAGCCCCAGCATTTT.

A few counts support this clone. The genes are TRBV6-5 and TRBJ1-4; 8 nucleotides agree with TRBD1. This CDR3 contains 15 residues. J lost 7 bases, V lost 6 bases, and 10 bases had no gene match. The germline gives CDR1 MNHEY, CDR2 SVGAGI. CDR3 residues: CASRSDRGLGEKLFF. CDR3 DNA sequence: TGTGCCAGCAGGTCAGACAGGGGACTTGGTGAAAAACTGTTTTTT.

This chain uses TRBV7-8 with TRBJ2-3; D gene uncertain. The germline V gene has CDR1 SGHVS and CDR2 FQNEAQ. This CDR3 spans 13 amino acids. Trimming stripped 3 bases from V and 3 bases from J, with 7 bases between. CDR3 sequence: CASSFLRTDTQYF. The CDR3 bases are TGTGCCAGCAGCTTTTTGAGAACAGATACGCAGTATTTT.